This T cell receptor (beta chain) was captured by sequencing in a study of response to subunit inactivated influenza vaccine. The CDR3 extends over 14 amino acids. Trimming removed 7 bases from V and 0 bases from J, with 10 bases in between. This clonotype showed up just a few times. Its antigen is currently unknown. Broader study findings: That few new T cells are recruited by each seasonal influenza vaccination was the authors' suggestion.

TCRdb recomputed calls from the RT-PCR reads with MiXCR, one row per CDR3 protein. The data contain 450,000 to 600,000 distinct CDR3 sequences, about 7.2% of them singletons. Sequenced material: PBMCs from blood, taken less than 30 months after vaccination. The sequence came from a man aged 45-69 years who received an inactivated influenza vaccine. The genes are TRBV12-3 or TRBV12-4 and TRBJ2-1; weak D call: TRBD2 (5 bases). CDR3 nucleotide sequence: TGTGCCAGCATCAATGGAGGCTCCTACAATGAGCAGTTCTTC. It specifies CASINGGSYNEQFF.